One TCR beta chain is described in this entry. This specimen belongs to a study of blood T cell repertoires in COVID-19. Sequencing used immunoSEQ multiplex PCR; TCRdb keeps in-frame clones, though not all of them. The sample records 150,000 to 200,000 clones, about four fifths being singletons. Input material: peripheral blood. The TCR sequence derives from a man in his fifties or sixties with acute or convalescent COVID-19.

This CDR3 reads CAISESGPASEQYF. CDR3 coding DNA: TGTGCCATCAGTGAGTCGGGGCCGGCGTCCGAGCAGTACTTC. The chain links TRBV10-3 to TRBJ2-7; possible D gene TRBD1, 5 bases. Germline V CDR1 and CDR2: ENHRY, SYGVKD. The CDR3 has 14 residues. V was shortened by 0 bases and J by 6 bases, with 12 bases between the two germline ends.